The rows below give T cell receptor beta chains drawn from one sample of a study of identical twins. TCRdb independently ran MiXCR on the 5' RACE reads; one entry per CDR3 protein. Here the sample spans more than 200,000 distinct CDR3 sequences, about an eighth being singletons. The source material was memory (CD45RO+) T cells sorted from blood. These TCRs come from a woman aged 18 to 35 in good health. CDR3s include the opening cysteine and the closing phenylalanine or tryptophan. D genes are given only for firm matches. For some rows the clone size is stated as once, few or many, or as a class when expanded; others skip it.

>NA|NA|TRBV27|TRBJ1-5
CASSPGGDPQPQHF
TGTGCCAGCAGTCCTGGAGGGGATCCTCAGCCCCAGCATTTT
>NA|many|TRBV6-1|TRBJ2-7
CASSEQGLVTYEQYF
TGTGCCAGCAGTGAACAGGGCCTGGTAACCTACGAGCAGTACTTC
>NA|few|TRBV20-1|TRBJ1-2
CSAREGVRTVSNYGYTF
TGCAGTGCTAGAGAGGGAGTCAGAACGGTTTCGAACTATGGCTACACCTTC
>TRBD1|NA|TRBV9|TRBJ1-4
CASSVAGQGHEKLFF
TGTGCCAGCAGCGTAGCCGGACAGGGGCACGAAAAACTGTTTTTT
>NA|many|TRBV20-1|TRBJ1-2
CSASGTVYGYTF
TGCAGTGCCAGCGGGACGGTCTATGGCTACACCTTC
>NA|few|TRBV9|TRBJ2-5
CASSVGLPPYQETQYF
TGTGCCAGCAGCGTAGGCCTCCCACCGTACCAAGAGACCCAGTACTTC
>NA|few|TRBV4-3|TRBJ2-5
CASSLRDSQETQYF
TGCGCCAGCAGCCTGCGGGACAGTCAAGAGACCCAGTACTTC
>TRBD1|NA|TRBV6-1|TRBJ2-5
CASSTGQGGTQYF
TGTGCCAGCAGTACAGGACAGGGTGGGACCCAGTACTTC
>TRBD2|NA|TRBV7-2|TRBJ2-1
CASSILAGGYEQFF
TGTGCCAGCAGCATTCTAGCGGGAGGCTATGAGCAGTTCTTC
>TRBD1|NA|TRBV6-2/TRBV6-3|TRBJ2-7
CASSSRTGFYEQYF
TGTGCCAGCAGTTCTCGGACAGGATTCTACGAGCAGTACTTC
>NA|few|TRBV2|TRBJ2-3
CASSFGPDTQYF
TGTGCCAGCAGTTTTGGCCCAGATACGCAGTATTTT
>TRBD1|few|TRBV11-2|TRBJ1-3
CASSLTNHADRAGNTIYF
TGTGCCAGCAGCTTAACCAACCACGCGGACAGGGCTGGAAACACCATATATTTT
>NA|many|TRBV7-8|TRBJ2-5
CASSSGQAETQYF
TGTGCCAGCAGCTCGGGTCAGGCAGAGACCCAGTACTTC
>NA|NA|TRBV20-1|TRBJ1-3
CSARDPGGTSGNTIYF
TGCAGTGCTAGAGATCCCGGGGGTACCTCTGGAAACACCATATATTTT
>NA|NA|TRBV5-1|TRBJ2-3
CASSLRMGPDTQYF
TGCGCCAGCAGCTTGAGGATGGGGCCAGATACGCAGTATTTT
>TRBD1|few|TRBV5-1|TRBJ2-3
CASSSGQGGTDTQYF
TGCGCCAGCAGCTCGGGACAGGGCGGCACAGATACGCAGTATTTT
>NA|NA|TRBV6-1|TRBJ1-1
CASSRGRGNTEAFF
TGTGCCAGCAGCAGGGGACGGGGCAACACTGAAGCTTTCTTT
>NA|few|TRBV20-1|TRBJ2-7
CSARDVAQLFSYEQYF
TGCAGTGCTAGAGATGTTGCCCAGCTCTTCTCCTACGAGCAGTACTTC
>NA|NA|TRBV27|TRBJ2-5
CASSVQSQETQYF
TGTGCCAGCAGTGTACAGAGTCAAGAGACCCAGTACTTC
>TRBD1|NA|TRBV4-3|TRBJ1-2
CASSQARAGGYGYTF
TGCGCCAGCAGCCAAGCGAGGGCAGGGGGCTATGGCTACACCTTC
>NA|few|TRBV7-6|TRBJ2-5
CASSLAQKSETQYF
TGTGCCAGCAGCCTAGCCCAGAAATCAGAGACCCAGTACTTC
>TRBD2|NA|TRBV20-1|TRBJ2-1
CSVKGLAGVHEQFF
TGCAGTGTGAAGGGACTAGCGGGAGTTCATGAGCAGTTCTTC
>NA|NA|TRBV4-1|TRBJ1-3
CASSPVGRKGNTIYF
TGCGCCAGCAGCCCGGTTGGACGGAAAGGAAACACCATATATTTT
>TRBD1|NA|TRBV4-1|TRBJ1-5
CASSLAGTGQPQHF
TGCGCCAGCAGCCTCGCCGGGACAGGACAGCCCCAGCATTTT
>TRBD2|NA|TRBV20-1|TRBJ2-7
CSARGRGYYEQYF
TGCAGTGCTAGGGGGAGGGGCTACTACGAGCAGTACTTC
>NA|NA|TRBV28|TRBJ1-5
CASSSPSVYSNQPQHF
TGTGCCAGCAGCTCCCCCTCGGTCTATAGCAATCAGCCCCAGCATTTT
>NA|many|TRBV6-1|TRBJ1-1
CASTKSGINTEAFF
TGTGCCAGCACCAAATCGGGGATTAACACTGAAGCTTTCTTT
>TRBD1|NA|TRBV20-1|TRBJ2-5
CSARSGQGDQETQYF
TGCAGTGCTAGATCGGGACAGGGGGACCAAGAGACCCAGTACTTC
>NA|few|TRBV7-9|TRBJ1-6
CASSLGARNSPLHF
TGTGCCAGCAGCTTAGGGGCCCGAAACTCACCCCTCCACTTT
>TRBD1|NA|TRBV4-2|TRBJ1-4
CASSQDTGTGGEKLFF
TGTGCCAGCAGCCAAGATACCGGGACAGGGGGCGAAAAACTGTTTTTT
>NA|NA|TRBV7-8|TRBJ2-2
CASSTAPGRRTGELFF
TGTGCCAGCAGCACGGCCCCGGGACGGAGAACCGGGGAGCTGTTTTTT
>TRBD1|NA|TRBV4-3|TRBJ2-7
CASSPADRGSYEQYF
TGCGCCAGCAGCCCCGCGGACAGGGGATCCTACGAGCAGTACTTC
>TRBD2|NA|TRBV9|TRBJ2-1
CASSVEPSGAYNEQFF
TGTGCCAGCAGCGTAGAACCTAGCGGGGCCTACAATGAGCAGTTCTTC
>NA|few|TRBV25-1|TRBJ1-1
CASSESSSESAEAFF
TGTGCCAGCAGTGAATCGAGTAGCGAGTCGGCTGAAGCTTTCTTT
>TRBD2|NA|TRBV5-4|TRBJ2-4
CASSAGRGKNIQYF
TGTGCCAGCAGCGCTGGGAGGGGAAAAAACATTCAGTACTTC
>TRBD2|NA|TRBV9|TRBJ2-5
CASSDGIAGGGVETQYF
TGTGCCAGCAGCGATGGCATAGCGGGAGGCGGCGTGGAGACCCAGTACTTC
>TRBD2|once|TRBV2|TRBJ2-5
CASRPLRTSGATKETQYF
TGTGCCAGCAGACCCCTTCGGACTAGCGGGGCTACTAAAGAGACCCAGTACTTC
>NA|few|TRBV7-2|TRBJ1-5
CASSLSVRSNQPQHF
TGTGCCAGCAGCTTATCAGTCCGTAGCAATCAGCCCCAGCATTTT
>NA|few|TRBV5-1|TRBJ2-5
CASSLVGGETQYF
TGCGCCAGCAGCTTGGTGGGCGGAGAGACCCAGTACTTC
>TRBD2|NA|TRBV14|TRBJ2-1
CASSLLAGALNEQFF
TGTGCCAGCAGCCTTCTAGCGGGGGCTCTCAATGAGCAGTTCTTC
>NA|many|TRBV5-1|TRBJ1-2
CASSPVQGYGYTF
TGCGCCAGCAGCCCTGTGCAGGGCTATGGCTACACCTTC
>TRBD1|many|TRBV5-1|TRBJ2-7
CASSFNLGQGREQYF
TGCGCCAGCAGCTTTAACCTAGGACAGGGCCGCGAGCAGTACTTC
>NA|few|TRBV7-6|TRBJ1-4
CASSFSRAEKLFF
TGTGCCAGCAGCTTCTCCAGGGCCGAAAAACTGTTTTTT
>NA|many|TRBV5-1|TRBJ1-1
CASRTAGMVEAFF
TGCGCCAGCAGAACGGCAGGGATGGTGGAAGCTTTCTTT
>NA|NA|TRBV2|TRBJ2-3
CASILSQEGTDTQYF
TGTGCCAGCATCCTGTCCCAGGAGGGCACAGATACGCAGTATTTT
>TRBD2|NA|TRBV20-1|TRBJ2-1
CSASPLEDSGRTLSYNEQFF
TGCAGTGCTAGTCCCCTTGAAGATAGCGGGAGAACCCTCTCCTACAATGAGCAGTTCTTC
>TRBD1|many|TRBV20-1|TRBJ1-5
CSASGRGRNQPQHF
TGCAGTGCTAGTGGCAGGGGGCGGAATCAGCCCCAGCATTTT
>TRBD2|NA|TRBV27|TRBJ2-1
CASSSGTSGSHEQFF
TGTGCCAGCAGTTCCGGGACTAGCGGGAGCCATGAGCAGTTCTTC
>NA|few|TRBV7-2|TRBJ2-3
CASSLARAVDTQYF
TGTGCCAGCAGCCTCGCCAGGGCGGTAGATACGCAGTATTTT
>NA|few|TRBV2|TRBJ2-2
CASSRKFPKGQVTGELFF
TGTGCCAGCAGTCGAAAGTTCCCGAAAGGTCAGGTCACCGGGGAGCTGTTTTTT
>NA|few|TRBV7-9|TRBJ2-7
CASSLEGHRNEQYF
TGTGCCAGCAGCCTAGAAGGACACCGCAACGAGCAGTACTTC
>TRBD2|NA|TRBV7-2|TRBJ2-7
CASSLASGRNEQYF
TGTGCCAGCAGCTTAGCTAGCGGGAGGAACGAGCAGTACTTC
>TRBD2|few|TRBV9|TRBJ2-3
CASSTIAGGYSSTDTQYF
TGTGCCAGCAGCACCATAGCGGGGGGCTATTCTAGCACAGATACGCAGTATTTT
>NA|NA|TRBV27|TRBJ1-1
CASSPPGRAATEAFF
TGTGCCAGCAGTCCCCCAGGCAGGGCCGCCACTGAAGCTTTCTTT
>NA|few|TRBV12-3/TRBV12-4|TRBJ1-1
CASSLSNYGVNTEAFF
TGTGCCAGCAGTTTAAGCAACTACGGGGTGAACACTGAAGCTTTCTTT
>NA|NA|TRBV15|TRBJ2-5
CATSAERRGRGTQYF
TGTGCCACCAGCGCGGAGAGAAGAGGGCGTGGGACCCAGTACTTC
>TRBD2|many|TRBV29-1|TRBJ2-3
CSVGVAGIADTQYF
TGCAGCGTTGGGGTAGCGGGAATTGCAGATACGCAGTATTTT
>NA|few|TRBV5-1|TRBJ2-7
CASSLGVGEQYF
TGCGCCAGCAGCTTGGGGGTAGGCGAGCAGTACTTC
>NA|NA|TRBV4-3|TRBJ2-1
CASSQGGQIYNEQFF
TGCGCCAGCAGCCAAGGCGGGCAGATTTACAATGAGCAGTTCTTC
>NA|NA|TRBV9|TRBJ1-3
CASSPRTMSSGNTIYF
TGTGCCAGCAGCCCAAGGACGATGAGCTCTGGAAACACCATATATTTT